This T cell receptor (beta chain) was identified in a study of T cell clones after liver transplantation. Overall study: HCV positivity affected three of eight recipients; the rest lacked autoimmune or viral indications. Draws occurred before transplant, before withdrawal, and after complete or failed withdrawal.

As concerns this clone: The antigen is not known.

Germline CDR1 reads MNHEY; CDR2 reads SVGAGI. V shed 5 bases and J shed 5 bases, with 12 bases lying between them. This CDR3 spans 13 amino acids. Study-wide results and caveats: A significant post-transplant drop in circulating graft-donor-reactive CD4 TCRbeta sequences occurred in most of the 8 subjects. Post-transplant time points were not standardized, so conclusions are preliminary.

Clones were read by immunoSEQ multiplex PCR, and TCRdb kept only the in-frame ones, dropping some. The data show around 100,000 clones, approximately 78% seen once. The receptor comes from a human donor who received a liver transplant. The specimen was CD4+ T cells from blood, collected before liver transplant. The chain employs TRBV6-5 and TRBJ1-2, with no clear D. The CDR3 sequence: CASSQDGEYGYTF. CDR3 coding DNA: TGTGCCAGCAGTCAGGACGGAGAATATGGCTACACCTTC.